One and the same sample provided the 20 T cell receptor beta chains below, sequenced in a study of neurological immune-mediated disorders. Each CDR3 protein gets one entry after TCRdb re-called the 5' RACE reads with MiXCR. The sample lists more than 50,000 distinct CDR3 sequences, about 3.3% occurring once. Input material: PBMCs. The receptors were gathered from a woman aged 55-69 years with multiple sclerosis.

This clonotype was seen at least ten times. This sequence joins TRBV7-9 and TRBJ2-4, with D maybe TRBD1 (6 bases). Trimming stripped 5 bases from V and 9 bases from J, with 20 bases between. There are 15 residues in the CDR3. CDR1 is SEHNR and CDR2 is FQNEAQ in the germline V gene (reference sequence). The CDR3 sequence: CASSPSAGAQSIQYF. The CDR3 DNA follows: TGTGCCAGCAGCCCATCTGCAGGGGCACAAAGCATTCAGTACTTC.

In its sample, this clonotype was seen many times. The chain joins TRBV7-2 to TRBJ1-2; D is perhaps TRBD1 (5 bases). V lost 2 bases, J lost 5 bases, and 18 bases lay in between. This CDR3 region has 16 residues. Germline V lookup: CDR1 SGHTA, CDR2 FQGNSA. CDR3 sequence reads: CASSLRQGRGKYGYTF. CDR3 nucleotides: TGTGCCAGCAGCTTACGGCAGGGAAGGGGCAAATATGGCTACACCTTC.

V and J are TRBV11-2 and TRBJ2-7; 9 bases match TRBD2. Germline values: CDR1 SGHAT, CDR2 FQNNGV. J gave up 3 bases and V 5 bases, and 17 bases lay outside the gene matches. The CDR3 extends over 18 amino acids. The CDR3 sequence is CASSILQLGLASRYEQYF. In nucleotides, the CDR3 is TGTGCCAGCAGCATCCTGCAACTTGGACTAGCGAGTCGCTACGAGCAGTACTTC.

This clonotype has at least ten counts. The rearrangement uses TRBV9 and TRBJ2-1; D ambiguous. Germline V CDR1 and CDR2: SGDLS, YYNGEE. The CDR3 consists of 12 residues. V dropped 0 bases and J dropped 9 bases, with 7 bases sitting between them. The CDR3 loop reads CASSVGSPEQFF. The CDR3, as DNA: TGTGCCAGCAGCGTAGGGAGTCCTGAGCAGTTCTTC.

This clonotype was counted many times. The CDR3: CASSLGDRNNEQFF. Written as DNA, the CDR3 is TGCGCCAGCAGCTTAGGGGACAGGAACAATGAGCAGTTCTTC. This sequence joins TRBV5-1 and TRBJ2-1; 8 bases fit TRBD1. This CDR3 contains 14 residues. CDR1 is SGHRS and CDR2 is YFSETQ in the germline V gene. Unmatched junction bases numbered 3, after V lost 2 bases and J lost 5 bases.

This clonotype has just a few counts. A much more abundant neighbour one base away suggests this may be a read error. J is TRBJ2-2 and V is TRBV6-2 or TRBV6-3; no clear D. Trimming pared 6 bases from V and 13 bases from J, leaving 21 bases between. This CDR3 region has 14 residues. Looked up from germline, CDR1 is MNHEY and CDR2 is SVGEGT. The CDR3: CASSSVIGVTGLFF. The CDR3 region has the DNA TGTGCCAGCAGCTCCGTAATAGGTGTGACGGGGCTGTTTTTT.

This clonotype was seen at least ten times. V usage is TRBV3-1 and J usage is TRBJ2-2, with unresolved D. Germline V gives CDR1 LGHDT, CDR2 YNNKEL (reference sequence). There are 17 residues in the CDR3. The germline V and J ends were trimmed by 2 bases and 3 bases, with 16 bases remaining between them. Here the CDR3 DNA reads TGTGCCAGCAGCCAATTTTACCATTCGATTTACACCGGGGAGCTGTTTTTT. The encoded protein is CASSQFYHSIYTGELFF. The variable domain in full, completed from reference TRBV3-1 and TRBJ2-2, reads DTAVSQTPKYLVTQMGNDKSIKCEQNLGHDTMYWYKQDSKKFLKIMFSYNNKELIINETVPNRFSPKSPDKAHLNLHINSLELGDSAVYFCASSQFYHSIYTGELFFGEGSRLTVL.

In its sample, this clonotype was seen many times. V gene TRBV5-1 combines with J gene TRBJ2-7, with D possibly matching TRBD1 (6 bases). Germline V CDR1 and CDR2: SGHRS, YFSETQ. The V end was cut by 0 bases, the J end by 1 base, with 14 bases between. CDR3 length: 16 amino acids. The CDR3 nucleotides read TGCGCCAGCAGCTTGGAAGAAGGCAGGGGATCCTACGAGCAGTACTTC. Its protein is CASSLEEGRGSYEQYF.

This clonotype was found many times. This rearrangement joins TRBV4-3 to TRBJ2-6; possible D gene TRBD1, 6 bases. Trimming cost V 1 base and J 1 base, with 11 bases left between them. The CDR3 runs 17 residues. The germline V gene encodes CDR1 LGHNA and CDR2 YSLEER. The CDR3, as DNA: TGCGCCAGCAGCCAAGGGCAGGGGTTGTCTGGGGCCAACGTCCTGACTTTC. Its protein product is CASSQGQGLSGANVLTF.

In its sample, this clonotype was seen many times. The chain carries TRBV5-4 and TRBJ2-7; D is perhaps TRBD1 or TRBD2 (6 bases each). Germline assignment: CDR1 SGHNT and CDR2 YYREEE (reference sequence). Trimming removed 1 base from V and 5 bases from J, with 10 bases in between. CDR3 size: 13 residues. CDR3 loop: CASSLKRGDEQYF. The CDR3 bases are TGTGCCAGCAGCTTGAAGAGGGGGGACGAGCAGTACTTC.

This clonotype was seen ten or more times. The chain is built from TRBV5-1 and TRBJ1-5; the D is unclear. This CDR3 comprises 14 residues. Trimming shortened V by 4 bases and J by 2 bases, and 10 bases separated the two germline ends. Germline CDR1 reads SGHRS; CDR2 reads YFSETQ. The CDR3 nucleotides read TGCGCCAGCAGCACCGGCACTCGCAATCAGCCCCAGCATTTT. Translated: CASSTGTRNQPQHF.

This clonotype has at least ten counts. The V and J genes are TRBV5-1 and TRBJ2-7; 12 nucleotides agree with TRBD2. Looked up from germline, CDR1 is SGHRS and CDR2 is YFSETQ. There are 15 residues in the CDR3. V lost 4 bases to trimming and J lost 3 bases; unmatched junction nucleotides: 5. The CDR3 loop reads CASSGGLAGLYEQYF. CDR3 nucleotides: TGCGCCAGCAGCGGCGGACTAGCGGGACTCTACGAGCAGTACTTC.

This clonotype was seen ten or more times. The chain combines TRBV12-3 or TRBV12-4 with TRBJ2-4, with unresolved D. The V gene lost 3 bases and the J gene lost 0 bases, with 18 bases spanning the gap. The CDR3 contains 18 residues. The CDR3 coding sequence is TGTGCCAGCAGTTTGCGTCAGCCCTTTACCCTAGCCAAAAACATTCAGTACTTC. It codes for CASSLRQPFTLAKNIQYF.

This clonotype was recorded many times. This chain links TRBV4-1 with TRBJ1-5; D gene uncertain. Germline loops: CDR1 MGHRA, CDR2 YSYEKL. The CDR3 runs to 14 residues. With 2 bases removed from V and 2 bases from J, the gap between germline ends came to 7 bases. CDR3 protein: CASSQSGGNQPQHF. CDR3 DNA: TGCGCCAGCAGCCAATCGGGTGGCAATCAGCCCCAGCATTTT.

This clonotype was seen ten or more times. The CDR3 sequence: CSASRGEKLFF. The CDR3 coding sequence is TGCAGTGCTAGCAGGGGTGAAAAACTGTTTTTT. V is TRBV20-1 and J is TRBJ1-4, with a weak D call TRBD1 (6 bases). The CDR3 has 11 residues. V lost 3 bases to trimming and J lost 7 bases, with 6 bases between them. Germline CDR1 reads DFQATT; CDR2 reads SNEGSKA (reference sequence).

This clonotype was counted at least ten times. The chain recombines TRBV7-2 with TRBJ2-7; tentatively, D is TRBD1 (5 bases). The CDR3 sequence is 14 residues long. Germline loops: CDR1 SGHTA, CDR2 FQGNSA. Trimming took 7 bases from V and 2 from J, leaving 15 bases between them. CDR3: CASNLRGRAYEQYF. In DNA, the CDR3 is TGTGCCAGCAACCTAAGGGGCCGAGCCTACGAGCAGTACTTC.

In its sample, this clonotype was seen many times. This chain links TRBV5-1 with TRBJ2-5, with 7 bases identical to TRBD2. The length of the CDR3 is 14 residues. V gave up 5 bases and J gave up 5 bases; unmatched junction bases: 9. The germline V gene encodes CDR1 SGHRS and CDR2 YFSETQ. CDR3 sequence reads: CASSIGSGTETQYF. CDR3 DNA: TGCGCCAGCAGTATCGGAAGCGGGACGGAGACCCAGTACTTC.

At least ten counts were recorded for this clonotype. The V call is TRBV5-4, the J call TRBJ2-3; D could derive from TRBD1 or TRBD2 (6 bases each). V was cut by 4 bases and J by 1 base, with 13 bases left in between. Germline CDR1 SGHNT, CDR2 YYREEE (reference sequence). This CDR3 region has 15 residues. The CDR3 DNA reads TGTGCCAGCAGCAAGATTAGGGGGGGCACAGATACGCAGTATTTT. It yields the protein CASSKIRGGTDTQYF.

This clonotype came up many times. The chain employs TRBV27 and TRBJ2-7; weak D call: TRBD1 (6 bases). CDR3 length: 14 amino acids. Trimming shortened V by 4 bases and J by 6 bases, and 16 bases separated the two germline ends. From germline, CDR1 is MNHEY and CDR2 SMNVEV (reference sequence). As DNA, the CDR3 is TGTGCCAGCAGTTCACGAACAGGGATGGGCGAGCAGTACTTC. Translating gives CASSSRTGMGEQYF.

This clonotype was detected ten times or more. This sequence joins TRBV20-1 and TRBJ2-6; maybe TRBD1 (5 bases). This CDR3 contains 14 residues. Germline CDR1 DFQATT, CDR2 SNEGSKA (reference sequence). V was pared by 3 bases and J by 4 bases, with 10 bases between. The chain's CDR3 is CSARAGSGANVLTF. The CDR3 DNA is TGCAGTGCTAGGGCAGGGTCAGGGGCCAACGTCCTGACTTTC.